This section outlines one T cell receptor (beta chain) sequence together with its context. Its antigen is undetermined. 5' RACE with UMI labels generated the TRB cDNA libraries. TCRdb reprocessed the 5' RACE reads and reports one entry per CDR3 protein, with no DNA. This table lists 130,000 or so distinct CDR3 sequences. The length of the CDR3 is 18 residues. The germline CDR1 and CDR2 sequences are SNHLY and FYNNEI. These data belong to a study of CXCR3-negative and CXCR3-positive naive CD8 T cells. General study points: Greater hydrophobicity was found in TRB CDR3s of CXCR3-positive naive cells than of CXCR3-negative naive cells. Similarly elevated diversity marked both naive subsets, with memory CD8+ cells showing far lower diversity. Naive cells, whether CXCR3-negative or CXCR3-positive, had similar TRBV-TRBJ usage, while memory cells differed. Most assays were run on fresh PBMCs (CXCR3 expression partially decreased after cryopreservation).

The rearrangement joins TRBV2 to TRBJ2-1; without DNA, the TCRdb call of TRBD1 cannot be checked. The receptor's source is a human donor in good health. Some clones in this sample may be carry-over from other donors' samples. The sequenced sample was naive CXCR3- CD8+ T cells from blood. Regarding subset: CD45RO-CCR7+CD27+CD95- naive CD8+ T cells lacking CXCR3 (TNR3-). Here the CDR3 reads CASKGRTVVGKRANEQFF.